This is a list of T cell receptor beta chains from one sample in a study of identical twins. One entry per CDR3 protein, called by TCRdb with MiXCR from the 5' RACE reads. Of 250,000 to 350,000 distinct CDR3 sequences in the sample, 6.5% to 9.5% were seen once. The same data also went into a second study, on yellow fever vaccine responses in identical twins.

The specimen sequenced was memory (CD45RO+) T cells sorted from blood. Receptor source: a woman aged 18-29 years in good health. Each CDR3 is given with its conserved first and last residue.

J gene	V gene	CDR3 protein
TRBJ2-7	TRBV10-3	CAISESGRNEQYF
TRBJ2-1	TRBV5-3	CAIGSGPLSYNEQFF
TRBJ2-7	TRBV2	CASKSGTATYEQYF
TRBJ2-2	TRBV11-2	CASSFSGGDTGELFF
TRBJ2-2	TRBV28	CASSLFRPTRSNTGELFF
TRBJ1-1	TRBV20-1	CSARDPQRPGGITEAFF
TRBJ2-1	TRBV5-4	CASSLTPGLANNEQFF
TRBJ2-2	TRBV19	CASSIDGLTGELFF
TRBJ2-3	TRBV29-1	CSVNPASGRADTQYF
TRBJ2-3	TRBV10-3	CAISDSGVSNTQYF
TRBJ1-1	TRBV5-6	CASSLGTMGPGAFF
TRBJ1-4	TRBV5-1	CASRDRTEKLFF
TRBJ2-5	TRBV4-2	CASSQVASGSVETQYF
TRBJ2-5	TRBV11-3	CASSLDWGETQYF
TRBJ2-5	TRBV10-3	CAVGPASGETQYF
TRBJ2-1	TRBV20-1	CSANPVEISYNEQFF
TRBJ2-5	TRBV19	CASRGNQGTETQYF
TRBJ1-2	TRBV5-5	CASGPGRNNYGYTF
TRBJ2-1	TRBV10-2	CASRKPGLATVDEQFF
TRBJ1-6	TRBV28	CASSFRGWGDSPLHF
TRBJ2-5	TRBV2	CASRGALAGGETQYF
TRBJ1-3	TRBV25-1	CASSERGLSSGNTIYF
TRBJ2-5	TRBV3-1	CASSQTIETQYF
TRBJ2-5	TRBV24-1	CATSESGGTQETQYF
TRBJ2-1	TRBV12-3/TRBV12-4	CASRTYLLAGPYNEQFF
TRBJ2-1	TRBV15	CATSRVTSGYNEQFF
TRBJ2-1	TRBV4-1	CASSQTGAAVGEQFF
TRBJ2-1	TRBV4-2	CASSQGGSGSYNEQFF
TRBJ2-1	TRBV28	CASEGVLFSSYNEQFF
TRBJ2-5	TRBV11-2	CASSLRQGMETQYF
TRBJ1-2	TRBV27	CASRYGTGIFGYTF
TRBJ2-1	TRBV6-1	CASSESAGGGGYNEQFF
TRBJ2-5	TRBV10-3	CAISESSGDDQETQYF
TRBJ1-1	TRBV12-3/TRBV12-4	CASTFSTGVTEAFF
TRBJ2-1	TRBV4-2	CASSLPTSAGGLNEQFF